This paragraph covers one T cell receptor (beta chain) sequence. The data stem from a study of glioma-infiltrating T cells after dendritic cell vaccination. Some clones are missing from TCRdb's copy, which holds only in-frame ones; the method was immunoSEQ multiplex PCR. The table records over 80,000 clones, roughly four fifths of them present only once. The CDR3 consists of 20 residues. V was pared by 2 bases and J by 8 bases, with 31 bases between. The germline CDR1 and CDR2 sequences are MNHNS and SASEGT. Time point here: after dendritic cell vaccination, including at tumor progression/relapse. This sequence originates from a human donor with glioblastoma. Specimen: blood, collected after dendritic cell vaccination. This chain uses TRBV6-1 with TRBJ2-1, with D perhaps TRBD2 (6 bases). The chain's CDR3 is CASSELWVSFGTASSDEQFF. CDR3 coding DNA: TGTGCCAGCAGTGAATTATGGGTTTCTTTCGGGACTGCTTCAAGTGATGAGCAGTTCTTC.